This passage covers 11 T cell receptor beta chains from one sample sequenced in a study of T-cell memory formation after mild COVID-19. Each CDR3 protein is one row after TCRdb ran MiXCR on the 5' RACE reads. The repertoire consists of around 100,000 distinct CDR3 sequences, with around a fifth occurring once and the leading ten covering 41%. Sequencing was performed on PBMCs or a T cell subset sorted from them (not recorded which). These TCRs come from a young man who had mild COVID-19 (a few samples of this study predate the infection). Cell type and time point are not known.

The chain joins TRBV6-5 to TRBJ2-2; 12 bases line up with TRBD1. The V segment lost 2 bases and the J segment 5 bases; nucleotides outside the gene matches: 3. The length of the CDR3 is 16 residues. The germline CDR1 and CDR2 sequences are MNHEY and SVGAGI. CDR3 nucleotide sequence: TGTGCCAGCAGTTACGGGACAGGGGGCCGTACCGGGGAGCTGTTTTTT. It encodes CASSYGTGGRTGELFF.

This clonotype was observed a few times. The chain has TRBV4-1 and TRBJ2-1, with D possibly matching TRBD1 (5 bases). V was cut by 1 base and J by 6 bases, with 7 bases left in between. In germline, CDR1 is MGHRA, CDR2 YSYEKL. This CDR3 spans 13 amino acids. This CDR3 reads CASSQGQPNEQFF. For the CDR3, the DNA is TGCGCCAGCAGCCAAGGACAGCCCAATGAGCAGTTCTTC.

The chain is built from TRBV7-3 and TRBJ2-2; 8 nucleotides agree with TRBD1. The CDR3 runs to 16 residues. Germline CDR1 reads SGHTA; CDR2 reads FQGTGA. Losses at the gene ends were 5 bases for V and 7 bases for J; bases not matched to a gene: 12. Here the CDR3 DNA reads TGTGCCAGCAGCCCCCTCAGGGGGCCGTACGGCGGGGAGCTGTTTTTT. This codes for CASSPLRGPYGGELFF.

This clonotype was recorded a few times. The chain couples TRBV12-3 or TRBV12-4 to TRBJ2-1, with D possibly being TRBD2 (6 bases). V shed 8 bases and J shed 7 bases, with 15 bases lying between them. The CDR3 runs to 13 residues. The CDR3: CASWQGGQNEQFF. CDR3 nucleotide sequence: TGTGCCAGCTGGCAGGGAGGTCAAAATGAGCAGTTCTTC.

The chain links TRBV6-5 to TRBJ2-3, with 11 bases that match TRBD2. V lost 2 bases, J lost 11 bases, and 9 bases stayed unmatched. Germline V gene lookup returns CDR1 MNHEY and CDR2 SVGAGI. The CDR3 is made up of 15 amino acids. The CDR3 reads CASSYLAGGDLGQYF. CDR3 DNA: TGTGCCAGCAGTTACCTAGCGGGGGGAGATTTGGGGCAGTATTTT.

J is TRBJ2-1 and V is TRBV29-1; 9 nucleotides align to TRBD1. The CDR3 contains 16 residues. CDR1 is SQVTM and CDR2 is ANQGSEA in the germline V gene. V lost 7 bases and J lost 2; bases outside the gene matches: 12. The chain's CDR3 is CSAWGTGTGTYNEQFF. The CDR3 nucleotides are TGCAGCGCCTGGGGAACCGGGACAGGGACCTACAATGAGCAGTTCTTC.

This clonotype occurred once. The rearrangement links TRBV4-1 to TRBJ2-7; 9 nucleotides match TRBD2. This CDR3 contains 14 residues. J lost 6 bases, V lost 4 bases, and 7 bases had no gene match. Germline CDR1 and CDR2: MGHRA and YSYEKL. The CDR3 DNA is TGCGCCAGCAGCCTGGGACTAGCTCAGCTCGAGCAGTACTTC. Translation: CASSLGLAQLEQYF.

This clonotype was recorded many times. J is TRBJ2-1 and V is TRBV28; tentative D call: TRBD1 (5 bases). Trimming shortened V by 5 bases and J by 2 bases, and 13 bases separated the two germline ends. From germline, CDR1 is MDHEN and CDR2 SYDVKM. The CDR3 sequence is 15 residues long. CDR3 bases: TGTGCCAGCAGTCTACTTCCGACAGCCTACAATGAGCAGTTCTTC. Residues: CASSLLPTAYNEQFF. Full variable domain (missing parts from reference TRBV28 and TRBJ2-1): DVKVTQSSRYLVKRTGEKVFLECVQDMDHENMFWYRQDPGLGLRLIYFSYDVKMKEKGDIPEGYSVSREKKERFSLILESASTNQTSMYLCASSLLPTAYNEQFFGPGTRLTVL.

The rearrangement uses TRBV11-3 and TRBJ2-5, with 8 bases aligning to TRBD1. Trimming took 4 bases from V and 2 from J; bases not matched to a gene: 6. The CDR3 loop spans 15 amino acids. Germline CDR1 and CDR2: SGHNT and YENEEA. The CDR3 DNA sequence: TGTGCCAGCAGCTGGGGGACAGGTGCACAAGAGACCCAGTACTTC. Amino acids: CASSWGTGAQETQYF.

V is TRBV7-7 and J is TRBJ1-3; D gene unclear. Trimming stripped 5 bases from V and 0 bases from J, with 11 bases between. Germline CDR1 reads SSHAT; CDR2 reads FNYEAQ (reference sequence). The CDR3 has 15 residues. The CDR3 loop reads CASSLRAPSGNTIYF. CDR3 bases: TGTGCCAGCAGCCTTCGGGCCCCCTCTGGAAACACCATATATTTT.

This clonotype was detected once. The rearrangement uses TRBV5-5 and TRBJ2-7; D unresolved. CDR3 length equals 14 residues. V lost 0 bases to trimming and J lost 1 base, with 8 bases between them. Germline V gene data show CDR1 as SGHKS and CDR2 as YYEKEE (reference sequence). The CDR3 loop is CASSLGPGSYEQYV. CDR3 DNA sequence: TGTGCCAGCAGCTTGGGGCCGGGTTCCTACGAGCAGTACGTC.